These 11 T cell receptor beta chains share one sample of origin, sequenced in a study of metastatic and nonmetastatic thyroid tumors. Using MiXCR, TCRdb reanalyzed the PCR reads. The sample shows approximately 30,000 clones, approximately 15% of them seen only once. There were no patients who had received any treatment before thyroid surgery. Sequenced: blood. Every receptor here comes from a male donor with papillary thyroid cancer or a benign thyroid nodule (not recorded which). Some clones in this sample may be carry-over from other donors' samples.

This clone was counted many times. DNA for the CDR3: TGCGCCAGCAGCCCTGTCCGGGACTCCTACGAGCAGTACTTC. Its protein is CASSPVRDSYEQYF. V and J are TRBV4-1 and TRBJ2-7; the D gene is possibly TRBD2 (5 bases). In germline, CDR1 is MGHRA, CDR2 YSYEKL. V dropped 4 bases and J dropped 0 bases, with 10 bases sitting between them. The CDR3 runs 14 residues.

This clone was recorded at least ten times. The CDR3 protein is CASSPTGGWNTEAFF. CDR3 DNA: TGTGCCAGCAGTCCCACAGGAGGGTGGAACACTGAAGCTTTCTTT. The gene calls are TRBV28 and TRBJ1-1, with D possibly matching TRBD1 (5 bases). This CDR3 region has 15 residues. Germline values: CDR1 MDHEN, CDR2 SYDVKM. Trimming shortened V by 5 bases and J by 1 base, and 14 bases separated the two germline ends.

This clone was seen ten or more times. This sequence joins TRBV6-1 and TRBJ2-5; unclear D gene. The CDR3 runs 11 residues. Germline values: CDR1 MNHNS, CDR2 SASEGT. V was clipped by 7 bases and J by 4 bases, with 7 bases between them. CDR3 sequence (DNA): TGTGCCAGCACTGCGAGAGAGACCCAGTACTTC. Translating it yields CASTARETQYF.

This clone has at least ten counts. V gene TRBV28 combines with J gene TRBJ2-1; TRBD2 matches 15 bases. The CDR3 is 15 amino acids. Germline CDR1 reads MDHEN; CDR2 reads SYDVKM. Germline trimming cut 7 bases from V and 9 bases from J; bases unmatched to any gene: 7. CDR3 amino acids: CASTWTSGRGGEQFF. The CDR3 DNA reads as TGTGCCAGCACCTGGACTAGCGGGAGGGGCGGTGAGCAGTTCTTC.

Of note for this clone: A read error is possible here, since a much larger clone lies one base away. This chain connects TRBV27 to TRBJ2-3, with TRBD2 as a possible D gene (6 bases). V shed 8 bases and J shed 4 bases, with 16 bases lying between them. Germline CDR1 MNHEY, CDR2 SMNVEV (reference sequence). This CDR3 has 14 residues. CDR3 amino acids: CASSLEGSADTQYF. The CDR3 DNA reads TGTGCCAGCTCCTTGGAGGGTAGCGCAGATACGCAGTATTTT.

The chain combines TRBV6-1 with TRBJ1-2; no clear D gene. The CDR3 covers 11 residues. CDR1 and CDR2 from the germline V gene are MNHNS and SASEGT. Trimming took 7 bases from V and 12 from J, leaving 15 bases between them. The CDR3 here is CASIDFLENTF. The DNA of the CDR3 is TGTGCCAGCATTGACTTCCTGGAGAACACCTTC.

V and J are TRBV11-2 and TRBJ2-2; 12 bases line up with TRBD2. Trimming at V came to 5 bases and at J to 5 bases, leaving 6 bases not matched to a gene. Germline assignment: CDR1 SGHAT and CDR2 FQNNGV. The CDR3 totals 16 residues. The CDR3 DNA follows: TGTGCCAGCAGCATTAAGGGGACTAGCGGGACCGGGGAGCTGTTTTTT. Its translation is CASSIKGTSGTGELFF.

This clone is termed medium-sized. This chain links TRBV6-1 with TRBJ1-5, with D uncertain. V lost 5 bases to trimming and J lost 5 bases, with 10 bases between them. There are 13 residues in the CDR3. Germline-derived CDR1 and CDR2 are MNHNS and SASEGT. CDR3 coding DNA: TGTGCCAGCAGTCCTAGGGAGTATCAGCCCCAGCATTTT. Protein: CASSPREYQPQHF.

Relative to its sample, this clone is medium-sized. The rearrangement joins TRBV7-8 to TRBJ1-1; D call uncertain. Germline CDR1 and CDR2: SGHVS and FQNEAQ. The CDR3 runs to 11 residues. Trimming cost V 5 bases and J 8 bases, with 9 bases left between them. The CDR3 nucleotides are TGTGCCAGCAGCGGGAGCGACGAAGCTTTCTTT. Translated: CASSGSDEAFF.

The chain carries TRBV20-1 and TRBJ2-3; D may be TRBD2 (6 bases). The V gene lost 5 bases and the J gene lost 2 bases, with 17 bases spanning the gap. CDR3 length: 15 residues. Germline CDR1 is DFQATT and CDR2 is SNEGSKA (reference sequence). The CDR3 sequence: CSAGPAGRDTDTQYF. DNA for the CDR3: TGCAGTGCTGGACCTGCGGGAAGAGACACAGATACGCAGTATTTT.

The chain combines TRBV28 with TRBJ2-7; 7 positions match TRBD2. Trimming took 3 bases from V and 5 from J; bases not matched to a gene: 13. Germline V gives CDR1 MDHEN, CDR2 SYDVKM. The CDR3 covers 16 residues. CDR3 nucleotides: TGTGCCAGCAGTTTTCTCCAAGCGGGGCCGGAGGACGAGCAGTACTTC. This gives the protein CASSFLQAGPEDEQYF.